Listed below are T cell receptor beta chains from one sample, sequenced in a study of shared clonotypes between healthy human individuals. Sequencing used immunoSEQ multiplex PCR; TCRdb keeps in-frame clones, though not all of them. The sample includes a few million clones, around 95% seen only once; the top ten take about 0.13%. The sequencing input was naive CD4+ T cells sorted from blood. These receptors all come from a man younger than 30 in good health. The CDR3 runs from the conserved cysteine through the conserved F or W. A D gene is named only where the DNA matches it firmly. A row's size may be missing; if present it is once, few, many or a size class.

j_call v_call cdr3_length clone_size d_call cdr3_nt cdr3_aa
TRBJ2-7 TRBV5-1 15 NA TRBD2 TGCGCCAGCAGCTTGGCACCGGGAGGGCCCTACGAGCAGTACTTC CASSLAPGGPYEQYF
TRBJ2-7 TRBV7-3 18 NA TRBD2 TGTGCCAGCAGCTTAACGAGGGCGGGAGATTTATCCGGTTACGAGCAGTACTTC CASSLTRAGDLSGYEQYF
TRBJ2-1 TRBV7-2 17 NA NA TGTGCCAGCAGCTTAGTATTTGGCAGGGACTCCTACAATGAGCAGTTCTTC CASSLVFGRDSYNEQFF
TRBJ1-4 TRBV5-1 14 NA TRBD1 TGCGCCAGCAGCTGGACAGGGAGGGGTGAAAAACTGTTTTTT CASSWTGRGEKLFF
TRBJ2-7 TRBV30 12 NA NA TGTGCCTGGACCGGGATCTCCTACGAGCAGTACTTC CAWTGISYEQYF
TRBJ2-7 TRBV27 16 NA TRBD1 TGTGCCAGCAGTTTCAAGACCGGGACAGGGACCAACGAGCAGTACTTC CASSFKTGTGTNEQYF
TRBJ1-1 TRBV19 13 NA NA TGTGCCAGTAGTATAAACCCGGGCACTGAAGCTTTCTTT CASSINPGTEAFF
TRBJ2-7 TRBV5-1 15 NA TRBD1 TGCGCCAGCAGCTTGTCCGGGACAGGGGCCTACGAGCAGTACTTC CASSLSGTGAYEQYF
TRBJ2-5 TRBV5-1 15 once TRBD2 TGCGCCAGCAGCAGAGCCGGGACTAACCAAGAGACCCAGTACTTC CASSRAGTNQETQYF
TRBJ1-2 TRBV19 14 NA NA TGTGCCGCTGGGTTCGGGACACCTAACTATGGCTACACCTTC CAAGFGTPNYGYTF
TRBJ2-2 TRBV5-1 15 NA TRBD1 TGCGCCAGCAGCCCAGGGACAGCTAACACCGGGGAGCTGTTTTTT CASSPGTANTGELFF
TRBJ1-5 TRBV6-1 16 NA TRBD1 TGTGCCAGCAGTGAAAGGGAACAGGGGGGGAATCAGCCCCAGCATTTT CASSEREQGGNQPQHF
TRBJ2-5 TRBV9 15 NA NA TGTGCCAGCAGCGGTACAGGGAGAACTTGGGAGACCCAGTACTTC CASSGTGRTWETQYF
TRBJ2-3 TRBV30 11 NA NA TGTGCCTGGATAGGGACAGATACGCAGTATTTT CAWIGTDTQYF
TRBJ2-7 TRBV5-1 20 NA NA TGCGCCAGCAGCCCCCGGACAAACCCCCCCGGGACTGGGCTCTCCTACGAGCAGTACTTC CASSPRTNPPGTGLSYEQYF
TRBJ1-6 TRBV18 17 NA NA TGTGCCAGCTCACCACAAGGTCCTATCTCCTATAATTCACCCCTCCACTTT CASSPQGPISYNSPLHF
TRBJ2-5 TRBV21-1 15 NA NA TGTGCCAGCAGCAAAGGGATGGCCATCTGGGAGACCCAGTACTTC CASSKGMAIWETQYF
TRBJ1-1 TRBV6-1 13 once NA TGTGCCAGCACCCCAGGGGAGAACACTGAAGCTTTCTTT CASTPGENTEAFF
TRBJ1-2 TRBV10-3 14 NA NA TGTGCCAGTTCGAACCCCAGCAGCTACTATGGCTACACCTTC CASSNPSSYYGYTF
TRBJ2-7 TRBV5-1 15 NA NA TGCGCCAGCAGCGGGTCGTCCGGCAGAACCTACGAGCAGTACTTC CASSGSSGRTYEQYF
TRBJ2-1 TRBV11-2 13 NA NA TGTGCCAGCAGCGGATTTAGGGGGAGGGAGCAGTTCTTC CASSGFRGREQFF
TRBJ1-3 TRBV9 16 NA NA TGTGCCAGCAGCGTAAACATGGGGATTACTGGAAACACCATATATTTT CASSVNMGITGNTIYF
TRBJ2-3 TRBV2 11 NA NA TGTGCCAGCAGTGAAGGGGGCGGGCAGTATTTT CASSEGGGQYF
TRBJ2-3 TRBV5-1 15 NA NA TGCGCCAGCAGTACCGGACGGGTTAGCACAGATACGCAGTATTTT CASSTGRVSTDTQYF
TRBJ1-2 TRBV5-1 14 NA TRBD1 TGCGCCAGCAGCAAGGACAGGGAGGCCTATGGCTACACCTTC CASSKDREAYGYTF
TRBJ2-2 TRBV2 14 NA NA TGTGCCAGCCGCGCCGGGGGCGGCATCGGGGAGCTGTTTTTT CASRAGGGIGELFF
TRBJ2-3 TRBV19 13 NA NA TGTGCCAGTGGGGGGACTAGCACAGATACGCAGTATTTT CASGGTSTDTQYF
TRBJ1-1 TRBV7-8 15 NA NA TGTGCCAGCAGCCCGCGACAGGACCTCTGGACTGAAGCTTTCTTT CASSPRQDLWTEAFF
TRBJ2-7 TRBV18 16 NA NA TGTGCCAGCTCCCCATTCCGACAGAGTTTTTACTACGAGCAGTACTTC CASSPFRQSFYYEQYF
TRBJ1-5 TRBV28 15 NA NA TGTGCCAGCAGTTGGGCCGGGACAAGAAATCAGCCCCAGCATTTT CASSWAGTRNQPQHF
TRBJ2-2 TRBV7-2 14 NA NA TGTGCCAGCAGCTTAGGTCGGATCACCGGGGAGCTGTTTTTT CASSLGRITGELFF
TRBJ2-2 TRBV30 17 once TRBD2 TGTGCCTGGAGTGCTTCTGCGGGACTAGACTTTACCGGGGAGCTGTTTTTT CAWSASAGLDFTGELFF
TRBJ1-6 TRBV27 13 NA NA TGTGCCAGCAGTTCGGACAGAACGTCACCCCTCCACTTT CASSSDRTSPLHF
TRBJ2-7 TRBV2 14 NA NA TGTGCCAGCAGTGTACAGGGGAGGGAATACGAGCAGTACTTC CASSVQGREYEQYF
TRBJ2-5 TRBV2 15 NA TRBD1 TGTGCCAGCAATCTAGGACAGGGCTTGCAAGAGACCCAGTACTTC CASNLGQGLQETQYF
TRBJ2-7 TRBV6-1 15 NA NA TGTGCCAGCAGTGATGCGGGGACTCCGCCCTACGAGCAGTACTTC CASSDAGTPPYEQYF
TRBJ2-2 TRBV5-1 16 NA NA TGCGCCAGCAGCTGGGGGGTGTCAGGAAAGACCGGGGAGCTGTTTTTT CASSWGVSGKTGELFF
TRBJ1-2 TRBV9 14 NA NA TGTGCCAGCAACCGCGGGGGGTCTTCAGAAGGCTACACCTTC CASNRGGSSEGYTF
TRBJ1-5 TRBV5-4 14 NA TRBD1 TGTGCCAGCAGCATGGACAGGTGGGGTCAGCCCCAGCATTTT CASSMDRWGQPQHF
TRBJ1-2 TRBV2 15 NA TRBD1 TGTGCCAGCAGGCTTCCGGGACAGGGGAACTATGGCTACACCTTC CASRLPGQGNYGYTF
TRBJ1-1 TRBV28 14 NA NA TGTGCCAGCAGAATATGGTCCCTGAACACTGAAGCTTTCTTT CASRIWSLNTEAFF
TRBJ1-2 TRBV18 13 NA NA TGTGCCAGCTCACCGCCCGGCCCTAGTGGCTACACCTTC CASSPPGPSGYTF
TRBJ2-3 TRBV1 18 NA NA TGCACCAGCAGCCGTGACCCCCGGCTAGTTGAAGTGGCAGATACGCAGTATTTT CTSSRDPRLVEVADTQYF
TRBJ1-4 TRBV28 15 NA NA TGTGCCAGCAGTTCGTTAGGGAGTACTAATGAAAAACTGTTTTTT CASSSLGSTNEKLFF
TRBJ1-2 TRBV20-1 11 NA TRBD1 TGCAGTGCTTCGACAGGGAAGGGCTACACCTTC CSASTGKGYTF
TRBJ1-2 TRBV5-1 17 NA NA TGCGCCAGCAGCGCGGGCGTAAACCAAAGGCCTGACTATGGCTACACCTTC CASSAGVNQRPDYGYTF
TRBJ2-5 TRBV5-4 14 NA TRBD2 TGTGCCAGCAGCCGATTAGCGGGACAAGAGACCCAGTACTTC CASSRLAGQETQYF
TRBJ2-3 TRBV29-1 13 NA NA TGCACCCCCGTGGAGGGTGCGACAGATACGCAGTATTTT CTPVEGATDTQYF